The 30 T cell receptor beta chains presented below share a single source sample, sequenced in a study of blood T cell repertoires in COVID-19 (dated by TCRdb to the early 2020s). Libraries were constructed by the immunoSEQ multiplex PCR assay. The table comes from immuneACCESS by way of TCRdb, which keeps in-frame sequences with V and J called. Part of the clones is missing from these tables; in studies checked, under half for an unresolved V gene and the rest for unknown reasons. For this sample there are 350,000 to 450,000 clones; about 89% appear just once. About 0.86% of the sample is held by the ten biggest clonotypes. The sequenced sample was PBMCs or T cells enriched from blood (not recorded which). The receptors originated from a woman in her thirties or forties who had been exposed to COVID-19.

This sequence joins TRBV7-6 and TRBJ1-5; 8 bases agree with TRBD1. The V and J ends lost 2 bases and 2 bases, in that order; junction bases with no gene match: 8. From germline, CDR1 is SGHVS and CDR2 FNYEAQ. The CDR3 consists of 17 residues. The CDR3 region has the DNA TGTGCCAGCAGCTTAAAGGGAAAGACAGGGGGCAATCAGCCCCAGCATTTT. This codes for CASSLKGKTGGNQPQHF.

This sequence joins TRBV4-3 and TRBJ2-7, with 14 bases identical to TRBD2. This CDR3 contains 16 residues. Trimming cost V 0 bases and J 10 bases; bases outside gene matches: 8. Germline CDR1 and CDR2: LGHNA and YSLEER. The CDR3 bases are TGCGCCAGCAGCCAAGATATTAGGGGACTAGCGGGAGTCCAGTACTTC. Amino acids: CASSQDIRGLAGVQYF.

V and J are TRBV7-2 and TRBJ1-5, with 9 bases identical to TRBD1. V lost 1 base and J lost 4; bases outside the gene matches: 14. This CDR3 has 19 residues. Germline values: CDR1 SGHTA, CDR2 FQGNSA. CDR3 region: CASSLGPGTGKVLNQPQHF. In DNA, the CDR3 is TGTGCCAGCAGCTTAGGACCCGGGACAGGGAAAGTACTTAATCAGCCCCAGCATTTT. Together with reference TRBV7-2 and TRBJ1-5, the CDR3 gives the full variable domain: GAGVSQSPSNKVTEKGKDVELRCDPISGHTALYWYRQSLGQGLEFLIYFQGNSAPDKSGLPSDRFSAERTGGSVSTLTIQRTQQEDSAVYLCASSLGPGTGKVLNQPQHFGDGTRLSIL.

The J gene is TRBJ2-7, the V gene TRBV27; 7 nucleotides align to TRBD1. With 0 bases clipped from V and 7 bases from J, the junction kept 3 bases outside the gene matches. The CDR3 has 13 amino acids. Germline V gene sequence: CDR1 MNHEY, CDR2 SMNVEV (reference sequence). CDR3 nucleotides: TGTGCCAGCAGTTTATCGGGACAGAGGGAGCAGTACTTC. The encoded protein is CASSLSGQREQYF.

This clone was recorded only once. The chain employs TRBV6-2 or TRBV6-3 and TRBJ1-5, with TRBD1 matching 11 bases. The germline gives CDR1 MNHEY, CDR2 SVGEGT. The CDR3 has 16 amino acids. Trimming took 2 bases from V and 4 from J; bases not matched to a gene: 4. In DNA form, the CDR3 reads TGTGCCAGCAGTTACACCGGACAGGGGGCTAATCAGCCCCAGCATTTT. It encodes CASSYTGQGANQPQHF.

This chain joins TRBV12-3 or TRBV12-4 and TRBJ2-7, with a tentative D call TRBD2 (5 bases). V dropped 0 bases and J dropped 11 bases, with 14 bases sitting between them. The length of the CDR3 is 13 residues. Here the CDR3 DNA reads TGTGCCAGCAGTTTAGCGGGAGCCCACGTGGAGTACTTC. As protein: CASSLAGAHVEYF.

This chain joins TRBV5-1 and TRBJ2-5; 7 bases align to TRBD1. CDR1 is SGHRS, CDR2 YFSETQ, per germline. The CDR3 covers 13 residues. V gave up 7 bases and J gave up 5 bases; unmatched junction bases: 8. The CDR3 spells CASLDRAGETQYF. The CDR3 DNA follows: TGCGCCAGCTTAGACAGGGCCGGGGAGACCCAGTACTTC.

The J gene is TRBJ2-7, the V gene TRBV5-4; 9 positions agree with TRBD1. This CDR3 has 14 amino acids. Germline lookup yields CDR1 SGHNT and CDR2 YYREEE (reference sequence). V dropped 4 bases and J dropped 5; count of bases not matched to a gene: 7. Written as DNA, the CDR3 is TGTGCCAGCAGCCAAGGACAGGGGAGAGACGAGCAGTACTTC. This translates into CASSQGQGRDEQYF.

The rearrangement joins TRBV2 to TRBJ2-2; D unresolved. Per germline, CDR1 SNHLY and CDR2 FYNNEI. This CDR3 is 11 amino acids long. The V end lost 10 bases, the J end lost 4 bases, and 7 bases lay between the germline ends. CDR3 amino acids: CATQITGELFF. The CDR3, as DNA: TGTGCCACCCAAATCACCGGGGAGCTGTTTTTT.

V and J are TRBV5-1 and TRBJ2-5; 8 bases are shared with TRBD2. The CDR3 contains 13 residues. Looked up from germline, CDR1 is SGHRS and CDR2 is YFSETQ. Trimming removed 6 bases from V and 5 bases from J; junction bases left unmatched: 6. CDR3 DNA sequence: TGCGCCAGCACCCGTCGGGGGGGGGAGACCCAGTACTTC. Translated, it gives CASTRRGGETQYF. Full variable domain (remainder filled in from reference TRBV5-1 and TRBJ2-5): KAGVTQTPRYLIKTRGQQVTLSCSPISGHRSVSWYQQTPGQGLQFLFEYFSETQRNKGNFPGRFSGRQFSNSRSEMNVSTLELGDSALYLCASTRRGGETQYFGPGTRLLVL.

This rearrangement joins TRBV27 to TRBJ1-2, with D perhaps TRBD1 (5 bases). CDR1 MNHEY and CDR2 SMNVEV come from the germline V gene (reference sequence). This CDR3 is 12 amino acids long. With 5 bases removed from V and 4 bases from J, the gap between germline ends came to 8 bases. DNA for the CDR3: TGTGCCAGCAGTGCGCAGGGCTATGGCTACACCTTC. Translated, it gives CASSAQGYGYTF.

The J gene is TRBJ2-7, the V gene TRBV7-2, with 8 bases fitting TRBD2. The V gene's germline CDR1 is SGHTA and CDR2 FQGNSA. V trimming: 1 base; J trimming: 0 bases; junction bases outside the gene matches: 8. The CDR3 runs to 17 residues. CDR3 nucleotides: TGTGCCAGCAGCTTAGAGTCCGGGAGGGTCAGCTCCTACGAGCAGTACTTC. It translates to CASSLESGRVSSYEQYF.

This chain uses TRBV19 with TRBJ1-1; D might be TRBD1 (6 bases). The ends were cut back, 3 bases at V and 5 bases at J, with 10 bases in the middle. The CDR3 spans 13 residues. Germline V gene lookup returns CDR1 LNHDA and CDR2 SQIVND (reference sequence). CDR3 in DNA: TGTGCCAGTAGTATGAGGGACATGACTGAAGCTTTCTTT. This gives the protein CASSMRDMTEAFF.

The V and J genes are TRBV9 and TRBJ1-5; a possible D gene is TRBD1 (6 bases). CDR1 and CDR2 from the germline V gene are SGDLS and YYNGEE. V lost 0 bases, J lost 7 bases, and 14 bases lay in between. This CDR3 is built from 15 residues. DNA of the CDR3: TGTGCCAGCAGCGTAGATGGACAGTTTGGACAGCCCCAGCATTTT. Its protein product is CASSVDGQFGQPQHF.

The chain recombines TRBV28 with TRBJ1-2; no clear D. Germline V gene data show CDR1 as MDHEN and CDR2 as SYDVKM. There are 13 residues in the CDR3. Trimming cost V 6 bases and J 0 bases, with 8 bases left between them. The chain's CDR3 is CASRIGSNYGYTF. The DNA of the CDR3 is TGTGCCAGCAGGATCGGGTCTAACTATGGCTACACCTTC.

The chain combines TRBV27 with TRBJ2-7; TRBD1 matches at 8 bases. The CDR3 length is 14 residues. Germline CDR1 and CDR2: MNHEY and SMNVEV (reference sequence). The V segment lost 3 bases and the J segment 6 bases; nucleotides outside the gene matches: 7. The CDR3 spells CASSFYRTGSEQYF. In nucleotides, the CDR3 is TGTGCCAGCAGTTTTTATAGGACAGGGAGCGAGCAGTACTTC.

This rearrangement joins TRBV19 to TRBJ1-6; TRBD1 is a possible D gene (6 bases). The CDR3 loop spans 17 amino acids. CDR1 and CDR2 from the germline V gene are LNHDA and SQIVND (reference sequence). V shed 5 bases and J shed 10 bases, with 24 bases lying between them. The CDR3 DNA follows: TGTGCCAGTAGTGTAGTCCCTGGACAGCCTGGCGGGTCACCCCTCCACTTT. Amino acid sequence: CASSVVPGQPGGSPLHF.

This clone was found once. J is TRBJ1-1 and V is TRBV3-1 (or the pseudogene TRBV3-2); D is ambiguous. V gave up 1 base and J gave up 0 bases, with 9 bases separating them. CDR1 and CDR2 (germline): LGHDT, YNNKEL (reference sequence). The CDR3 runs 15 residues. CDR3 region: CASSQGWAMNTEAFF. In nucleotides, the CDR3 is TGTGCCAGCAGCCAAGGATGGGCTATGAACACTGAAGCTTTCTTT.

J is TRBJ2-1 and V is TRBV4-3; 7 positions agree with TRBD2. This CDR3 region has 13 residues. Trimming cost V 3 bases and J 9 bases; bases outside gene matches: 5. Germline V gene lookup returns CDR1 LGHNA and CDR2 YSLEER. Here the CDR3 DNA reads TGCGCCAGCAGCCAGCTGGGCGGGGGTGAGCAGTTCTTC. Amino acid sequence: CASSQLGGGEQFF.

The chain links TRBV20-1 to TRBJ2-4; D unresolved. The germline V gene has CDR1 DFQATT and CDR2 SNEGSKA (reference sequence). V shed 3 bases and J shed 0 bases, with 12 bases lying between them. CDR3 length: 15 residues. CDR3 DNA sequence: TGCAGTGCTAGTTTACCGACACTAGCCAAAAACATTCAGTACTTC. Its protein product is CSASLPTLAKNIQYF.

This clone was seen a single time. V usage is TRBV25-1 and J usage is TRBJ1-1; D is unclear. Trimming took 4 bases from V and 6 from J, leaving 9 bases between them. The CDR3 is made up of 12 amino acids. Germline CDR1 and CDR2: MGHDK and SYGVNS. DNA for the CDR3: TGTGCCAGCAGTGGCAGTTTACCTGAAGCTTTCTTT. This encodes CASSGSLPEAFF.

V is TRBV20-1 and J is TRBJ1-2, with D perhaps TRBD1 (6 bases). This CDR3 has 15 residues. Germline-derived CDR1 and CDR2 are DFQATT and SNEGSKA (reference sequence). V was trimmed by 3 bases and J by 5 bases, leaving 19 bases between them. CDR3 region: CSASSSRVGTYGYTF. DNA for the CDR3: TGCAGTGCTAGTTCAAGCAGGGTTGGGACATATGGCTACACCTTC.

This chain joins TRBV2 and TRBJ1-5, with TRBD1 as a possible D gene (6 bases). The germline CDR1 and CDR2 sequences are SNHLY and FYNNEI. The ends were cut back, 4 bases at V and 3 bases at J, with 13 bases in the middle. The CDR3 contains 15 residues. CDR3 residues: CASSVQGQHNQPQHF. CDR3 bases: TGTGCCAGCAGTGTGCAGGGGCAGCACAATCAGCCCCAGCATTTT.

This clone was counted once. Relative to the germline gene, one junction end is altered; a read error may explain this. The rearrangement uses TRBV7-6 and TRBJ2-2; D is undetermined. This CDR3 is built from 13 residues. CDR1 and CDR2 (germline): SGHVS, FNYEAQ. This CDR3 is CASLPLSGPQDSF. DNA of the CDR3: TGTGCCAGCTTACCCCTCTCCGGTCCGCAAGACTCCTTT.

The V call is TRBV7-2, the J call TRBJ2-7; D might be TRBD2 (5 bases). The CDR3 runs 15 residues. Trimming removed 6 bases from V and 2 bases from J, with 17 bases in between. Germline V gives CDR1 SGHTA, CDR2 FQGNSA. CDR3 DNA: TGTGCCAGCAGTCGGCTAGCCGGTGCTACCTACGAGCAGTACTTC. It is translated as CASSRLAGATYEQYF.

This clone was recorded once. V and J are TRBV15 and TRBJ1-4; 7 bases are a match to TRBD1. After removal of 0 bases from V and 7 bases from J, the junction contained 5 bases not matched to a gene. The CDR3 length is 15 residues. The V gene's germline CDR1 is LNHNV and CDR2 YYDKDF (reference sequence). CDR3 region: CATSRDDRVGEKLFF. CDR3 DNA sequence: TGTGCCACCAGCAGAGATGACAGGGTTGGTGAAAAACTGTTTTTT.

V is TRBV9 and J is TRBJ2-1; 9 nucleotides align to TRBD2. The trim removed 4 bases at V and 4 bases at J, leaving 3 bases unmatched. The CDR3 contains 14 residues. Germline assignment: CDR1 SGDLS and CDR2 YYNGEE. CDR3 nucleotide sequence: TGTGCCAGCAGCTACGCGGGAGGGTACAATGAGCAGTTCTTC. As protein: CASSYAGGYNEQFF.

The CDR3: CASSLRGQDYTDTQYF. CDR3 coding DNA: TGTGCCAGCAGCTTACGAGGACAGGACTACACAGATACGCAGTATTTT. This chain uses TRBV11-3 with TRBJ2-3, with D perhaps TRBD1 (7 bases). The V and J ends lost 2 bases and 2 bases respectively, with 14 bases between them. Per the germline V gene, CDR1 is SGHNT and CDR2 is YENEEA. The CDR3 extends over 16 amino acids.

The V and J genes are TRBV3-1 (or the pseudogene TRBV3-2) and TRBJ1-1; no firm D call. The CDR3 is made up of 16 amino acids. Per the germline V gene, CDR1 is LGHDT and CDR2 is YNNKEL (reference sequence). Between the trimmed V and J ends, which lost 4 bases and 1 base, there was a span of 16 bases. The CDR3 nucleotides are TGTGCCAGCAGCCCCCAAACCCAACTCTCGAACACTGAAGCTTTCTTT. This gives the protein CASSPQTQLSNTEAFF.

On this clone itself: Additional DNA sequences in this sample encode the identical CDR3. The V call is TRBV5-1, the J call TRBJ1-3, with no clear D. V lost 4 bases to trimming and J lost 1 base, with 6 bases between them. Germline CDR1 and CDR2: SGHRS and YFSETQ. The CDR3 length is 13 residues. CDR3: CASSPSSGNTIYF. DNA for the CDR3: TGCGCCAGCAGCCCGAGTTCTGGAAACACCATATATTTT.